This TCR beta chain was obtained from a study of blood T cell repertoires in COVID-19. Turning to the study itself: COVID-19 samples collected from the United States, Italy and Spain covered acute and convalescent phases.

Under the authors' procedure: Counts of nucleated cells, estimated from reference gene primer amplification, were obtained. The repertoire was sequenced with immunoSEQ multiplex PCR; TCRdb's copy has only in-frame clones and lacks some. V and J calls and clone size are those listed in that table; D and trimming were worked out from the DNA. The sample gives some 200,000 clones, around 80% of which show up once; 15% to 20% is in the top ten. Sample: peripheral blood. The origin of this receptor is a woman aged 80 or older with active or convalescent COVID-19.

The DNA of the CDR3 is TGTGCCAGCAGCGGGACAGGGCGGGAGGACACCTTC. It encodes CASSGTGREDTF. The V and J genes are TRBV6-5 and TRBJ1-2, with 9 bases matching TRBD1. This CDR3 has 12 amino acids. Germline V gene lookup returns CDR1 MNHEY and CDR2 SVGAGI. Trimming cost V 6 bases and J 12 bases; bases outside gene matches: 8.